These 27 T cell receptor beta chains came from one sample sequenced in a study of PD-1 blockade in classical Hodgkin lymphoma. Every patient was affected by relapse after autologous stem cell transplantation, while exposure to brentuximab vedotin was not uniform. Assay used: immunoSEQ multiplex PCR; TCRdb lists only in-frame clones, some missing. Of some 38,000 clones in the sample, 70% to 80% were seen once. Sequencing was performed on peripheral blood mononuclear cells (PBMCs), taken at baseline. All receptors derive from a human donor with classical Hodgkin lymphoma.

V and J are TRBV5-1 and TRBJ2-2; D not resolved. The CDR3 loop spans 12 amino acids. V lost 3 bases, J lost 7 bases, and 7 bases lay in between. Germline values: CDR1 SGHRS, CDR2 YFSETQ. The CDR3 here is CASSSSDGELFF. DNA of the CDR3: TGCGCCAGCAGCTCTAGTGACGGGGAGCTGTTTTTT.

The chain uses TRBV7-9 and TRBJ1-5; D remains unclear. Trimming removed 5 bases at V and 3 bases at J, with 8 bases between. In germline, CDR1 is SEHNR, CDR2 FQNEAQ (reference sequence). The CDR3 has 13 residues. The CDR3 coding sequence is TGTGCCAGCAGCCCAGGTAACAATCAGCCCCAGCATTTT. It specifies CASSPGNNQPQHF.

The chain employs TRBV5-5 and TRBJ1-1, with D unclear. V lost 3 bases to trimming and J lost 0 bases, with 6 bases between them. CDR3 length equals 13 residues. Germline V gene data show CDR1 as SGHKS and CDR2 as YYEKEE (reference sequence). The CDR3 here is CASSSEMNTEAFF. CDR3 nucleotides: TGTGCCAGCAGCTCCGAAATGAACACTGAAGCTTTCTTT.

The chain uses TRBV11-2 and TRBJ2-7; TRBD2 matches at 8 bases. CDR3 size: 15 residues. With 1 base clipped from V and 0 bases from J, the junction kept 2 bases outside the gene matches. Per germline, CDR1 SGHAT and CDR2 FQNNGV. The CDR3 DNA follows: TGTGCCAGCAGCTTAGGGCGGGAGGTCTCCTACGAGCAGTACTTC. Encoded protein: CASSLGREVSYEQYF.

The rearrangement joins TRBV2 to TRBJ2-4, with D unresolved. Trimming removed 2 bases from V and 4 bases from J, with 6 bases in between. Germline CDR1 SNHLY, CDR2 FYNNEI. This CDR3 has 13 residues. In nucleotides, the CDR3 is TGTGCCAGCAGTGAAAACGGGAAAAACATTCAGTACTTC. It codes for CASSENGKNIQYF.

This clone was observed once. J is TRBJ2-3 and V is TRBV6-5; TRBD1 is a possible D gene (6 bases). Trimming cost V 2 bases and J 4 bases, with 16 bases left between them. The germline CDR1 and CDR2 sequences are MNHEY and SVGAGI. This CDR3 is built from 16 residues. The CDR3: CASSYGTRGFPDTQYF. The CDR3 nucleotides are TGTGCCAGCAGTTACGGCACTAGGGGGTTTCCAGATACGCAGTATTTT.

This rearrangement joins TRBV19 to TRBJ2-1, with D maybe TRBD2 (7 bases). CDR3 length equals 15 residues. Per germline, CDR1 LNHDA and CDR2 SQIVND (reference sequence). The ends were cut back, 0 bases at V and 2 bases at J, with 8 bases in the middle. In DNA, the CDR3 is TGTGCCAGTAGTATAGAGGGGGGGCCCTACAATGAGCAGTTCTTC. As protein: CASSIEGGPYNEQFF.

Regarding this clone: The sample contains more than one DNA sequence encoding this CDR3. This rearrangement joins TRBV6-5 to TRBJ1-1; tentatively, D is TRBD1 (5 bases). Deletions cut 5 bases from V and 4 bases from J, with 5 bases between. In germline, CDR1 is MNHEY, CDR2 SVGAGI. This CDR3 region has 11 residues. DNA for the CDR3: TGTGCCAGCAGTCAGGGCACTGAAGCTTTCTTT. It specifies CASSQGTEAFF.

This clone was seen more than once but under ten times. The DNA of the CDR3 is TGCGCCAGCAGCTTGGTTGGTAGCGGGAGAAACCCCTACGAGCAGTACTTC. It specifies CASSLVGSGRNPYEQYF. J is TRBJ2-7 and V is TRBV5-1, with 9 bases identical to TRBD2. This CDR3 is built from 17 residues. In germline, CDR1 is SGHRS, CDR2 YFSETQ. Trimming took 0 bases from V and 2 from J; bases not matched to a gene: 9.

Comments on this clone: Other DNA sequences from this sample encode an identical CDR3 as well. The CDR3 region has the DNA TGTGCCAGCAGCCTACAGGGCAACACTGAAGCTTTCTTT. Its protein is CASSLQGNTEAFF. The rearrangement joins TRBV14 to TRBJ1-1, with TRBD1 as a possible D gene (6 bases). CDR1 SGHDN and CDR2 FVKESK come from the germline V gene. The V end lost 4 bases, the J end lost 2 bases, and 8 bases lay between the germline ends. The CDR3 has 13 residues.

The chain employs TRBV9 and TRBJ1-1; 7 nucleotides match TRBD1. The length of the CDR3 is 16 residues. J gave up 5 bases and V 3 bases, and 13 bases lay outside the gene matches. Per the germline V gene, CDR1 is SGDLS and CDR2 is YYNGEE. The CDR3 region has the DNA TGTGCCAGCAGCGCCCATAACAGGGGCGCAGGGACTGAAGCTTTCTTT. Translation gives CASSAHNRGAGTEAFF.

The gene calls are TRBV6-5 and TRBJ1-1; D not certain. Trimming stripped 0 bases from V and 5 bases from J, with 4 bases between. CDR1 is MNHEY and CDR2 is SVGAGI in the germline V gene. This CDR3 is 12 amino acids long. The CDR3 nucleotides read TGTGCCAGCAGTTACTCGGCTACTGAAGCTTTCTTT. Translating it yields CASSYSATEAFF.

The chain is built from TRBV2 and TRBJ2-6, with TRBD2 as a possible D gene (7 bases). V was pared by 7 bases and J by 4 bases, with 17 bases between. Germline V gives CDR1 SNHLY, CDR2 FYNNEI. The CDR3 has 16 residues. The CDR3 protein is CASIQEGGGGANVLTF. The CDR3, as DNA: TGTGCCAGCATTCAAGAAGGGGGGGGCGGGGCCAACGTCCTGACTTTC.

The DNA for the CDR3 is TGTGCCAGCTCAACTCGGACTAGCGGCACAGATACGCAGTATTTT. Amino acids: CASSTRTSGTDTQYF. The chain is built from TRBV18 and TRBJ2-3; 9 positions match TRBD2. V gave up 5 bases and J gave up 1 base; unmatched junction bases: 4. From germline, CDR1 is KGHSH and CDR2 LQKENI. This CDR3 region has 15 residues.

Points on this clone: At one end the junction does not follow the germline gene, possibly because of a read error. The J gene is TRBJ2-1, the V gene TRBV29-1; 9 positions agree with TRBD2. CDR1 is SQVTM and CDR2 is ANQGSEA in the germline V gene. The CDR3 length is 14 residues. The CDR3 region is CSIEEGEKGTSSVF. CDR3 nucleotides: TGCAGCATTGAAGAAGGGGAAAAAGGGACTAGCTCGGTCTTC.

CDR3: CASSLQDAGANVLTF. The CDR3 region has the DNA TGTGCCAGCAGCTTGCAGGACGCTGGGGCCAACGTCCTGACTTTC. The gene calls are TRBV11-3 and TRBJ2-6, with D hard to call. Germline CDR1 is SGHNT and CDR2 is YENEEA. V gave up 3 bases and J gave up 2 bases, with 8 bases separating them. The CDR3 length is 15 residues.

The V gene is TRBV11-2, the J gene TRBJ2-7, with D possibly being TRBD2 (5 bases). Trimming shortened V by 3 bases and J by 6 bases, and 21 bases separated the two germline ends. Germline V gene lookup returns CDR1 SGHAT and CDR2 FQNNGV. The CDR3 extends over 16 amino acids. The CDR3 here is CASSLFTSIMSGEQYF. The CDR3 DNA reads as TGTGCCAGCAGCTTGTTTACTAGTATTATGTCGGGCGAGCAGTACTTC. Full variable domain (missing parts from reference TRBV11-2 and TRBJ2-7): EAGVAQSPRYKIIEKRQSVAFWCNPISGHATLYWYQQILGQGPKLLIQFQNNGVVDDSQLPKDRFSAERLKGVDSTLKIQPAKLEDSAVYLCASSLFTSIMSGEQYFGPGTRLTVT.

In this sample, this clone turned up once. The chain recombines TRBV28 with TRBJ1-3; unclear D gene. The CDR3 loop spans 16 amino acids. Germline assignment: CDR1 MDHEN and CDR2 SYDVKM. V was pared by 1 base and J by 0 bases, with 10 bases between. CDR3 protein: CASSLLAYASGNTIYF. CDR3 coding DNA: TGTGCCAGCAGTTTATTGGCCTACGCCTCTGGAAACACCATATATTTT.

This clone was counted a single time. CDR3 nucleotides: TGTGCCAGCAGCTTAGCCGCAGGGTTCTACGAGCAGTACTTC. Protein product: CASSLAAGFYEQYF. The chain uses TRBV13 and TRBJ2-7; tentatively, D is TRBD1 (5 bases). With 1 base removed from V and 3 bases from J, the gap between germline ends came to 10 bases. CDR1 and CDR2 from the germline V gene are PRHDT and FYEKMQ (reference sequence). CDR3 size: 14 residues.

The chain couples TRBV7-9 to TRBJ1-1; 12 nucleotides align to TRBD1. Germline values: CDR1 SEHNR, CDR2 FQNEAQ (reference sequence). The CDR3 runs to 18 residues. V shed 4 bases, J shed 1 base, and the junction held 10 bases outside the gene matches. The CDR3 is CASSWDPGQGATNTEAFF. The CDR3 nucleotides are TGTGCCAGCAGCTGGGACCCGGGACAGGGGGCAACGAACACTGAAGCTTTCTTT.

The gene calls are TRBV6-1 and TRBJ1-2; possibly TRBD1 for D (6 bases). V dropped 2 bases and J dropped 6 bases, with 13 bases sitting between them. The CDR3 loop spans 14 amino acids. Per the germline V gene, CDR1 is MNHNS and CDR2 is SASEGT. As DNA, the CDR3 is TGTGCCAGCAGTGAATGGGGGGGCGGGGATGGCTACACCTTC. As protein: CASSEWGGGDGYTF.

The chain joins TRBV29-1 to TRBJ2-7, with TRBD1 matching 9 bases. Germline CDR1 SQVTM, CDR2 ANQGSEA. Germline trimming cut 4 bases from V and 5 bases from J; bases unmatched to any gene: 3. The CDR3 loop spans 12 amino acids. CDR3 amino acids: CSVAGTGHEQYF. In DNA form, the CDR3 reads TGCAGCGTTGCGGGGACAGGGCACGAGCAGTACTTC.

The V and J genes are TRBV4-1 and TRBJ2-7, with 8 positions matching TRBD2. In germline, CDR1 is MGHRA, CDR2 YSYEKL. This CDR3 has 16 amino acids. V lost 2 bases and J lost 7; bases outside the gene matches: 13. The CDR3 DNA follows: TGCGCCAGCAGCCAACGGGAGGGGGGGCTCTTGGGAGAGCAGTACTTC. Amino acid sequence: CASSQREGGLLGEQYF.

The V gene is TRBV27, the J gene TRBJ2-1, with 11 bases aligning to TRBD2. Looked up from germline, CDR1 is MNHEY and CDR2 is SMNVEV (reference sequence). The CDR3 has 16 residues. The J segment lost 5 bases and the V segment lost 5 bases, leaving 8 bases of the junction unmatched. The CDR3 spells CASSITGTSGNNEQFF. The CDR3, as DNA: TGTGCCAGCAGTATTACCGGGACTAGCGGAAACAATGAGCAGTTCTTC.

The chain joins TRBV9 to TRBJ2-5; D is unresolved. V was cut by 0 bases and J by 2 bases, with 11 bases left in between. Germline CDR1 SGDLS, CDR2 YYNGEE. The CDR3 is made up of 15 amino acids. Here the CDR3 reads CASSVAPQSQETQYF. As DNA, the CDR3 is TGTGCCAGCAGCGTAGCACCCCAATCGCAAGAGACCCAGTACTTC.

The chain links TRBV2 to TRBJ2-2; TRBD2 agrees at 10 bases. V lost 4 bases to trimming and J lost 6 bases; unmatched junction nucleotides: 5. Germline CDR1 is SNHLY and CDR2 is FYNNEI. The length of the CDR3 is 15 residues. CDR3 coding DNA: TGTGCCAGCAGTGGTCTAGCGGGAGAGGCCGGGGAGCTGTTTTTT. It specifies CASSGLAGEAGELFF.

The sample holds a few counts of this clone. The rearrangement links TRBV7-9 to TRBJ1-1; no definite D call. V dropped 8 bases and J dropped 4 bases, with 11 bases sitting between them. CDR3 size: 12 residues. From germline, CDR1 is SEHNR and CDR2 FQNEAQ (reference sequence). The CDR3 DNA sequence: TGTGCCAGCCAAGGGAGGATCACTGAAGCTTTCTTT. It yields the protein CASQGRITEAFF.